The entry that follows covers one TCR beta chain sequence. The antigen remains undetermined. The sample originates from a study of T cell clonotyping in hematopoietic cell transplantation. The study, taken as a whole, reports: CD4 and CD8 repertoire contributions could not be separated without sorting. Broader posttransplant TCR repertoire diversity was predicted by graft donor and pretransplant recipient Inverse Simpson Index values. After transplant, recipient diversity fell while pathologically expanded clonotypes grew through day 180.

Repertoires were generated with immunoSEQ multiplex PCR, while TCRdb's copy carries only in-frame clones and drops some. The sample lists thousands of clones; about three quarters were seen once. Germline CDR1 and CDR2: MGHDK and SYGVNS. This CDR3 is built from 13 residues. Trimming took off 1 base at V and 3 bases at J, with 6 bases between the two ends. The V and J genes are TRBV25-1 and TRBJ1-2, with D hard to call. The source is a male patient over 55 who had an allogeneic stem cell transplant, so T cells may come from the graft donor. Some clones in this sample may be carry-over from other donors' samples. The specimen comprised peripheral blood mononuclear cells, sampled 180 days after allogeneic stem cell transplant. CDR3 in DNA: TGTGCCAGCAGTGAATGGACCTACTATGGCTACACCTTC. This sequence encodes CASSEWTYYGYTF.